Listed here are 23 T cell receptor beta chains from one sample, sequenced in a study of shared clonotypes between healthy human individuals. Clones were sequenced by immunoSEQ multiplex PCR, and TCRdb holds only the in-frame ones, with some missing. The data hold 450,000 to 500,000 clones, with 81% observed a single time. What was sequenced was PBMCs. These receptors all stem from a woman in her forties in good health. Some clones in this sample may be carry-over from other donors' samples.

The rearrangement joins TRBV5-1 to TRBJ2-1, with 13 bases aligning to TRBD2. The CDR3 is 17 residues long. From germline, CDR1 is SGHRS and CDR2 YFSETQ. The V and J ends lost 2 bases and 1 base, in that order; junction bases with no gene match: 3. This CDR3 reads CASSFGLAGESYNEQFF. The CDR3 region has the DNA TGCGCCAGCAGCTTCGGACTAGCGGGAGAGTCCTACAATGAGCAGTTCTTC.

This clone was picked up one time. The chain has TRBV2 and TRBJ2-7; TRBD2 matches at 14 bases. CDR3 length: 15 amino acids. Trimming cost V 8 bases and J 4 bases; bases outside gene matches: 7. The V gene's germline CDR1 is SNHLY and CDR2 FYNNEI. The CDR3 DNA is TGTGCCAGCCGGGCCGGGACTAGCGGGAGTTACGAGCAGTACTTC. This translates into CASRAGTSGSYEQYF. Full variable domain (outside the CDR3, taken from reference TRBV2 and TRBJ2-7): EPEVTQTPSHQVTQMGQEVILRCVPISNHLYFYWYRQILGQKVEFLVSFYNNEISEKSEIFDDQFSVERPDGSNFTLKIRSTKLEDSAMYFCASRAGTSGSYEQYFGPGTRLTVT.

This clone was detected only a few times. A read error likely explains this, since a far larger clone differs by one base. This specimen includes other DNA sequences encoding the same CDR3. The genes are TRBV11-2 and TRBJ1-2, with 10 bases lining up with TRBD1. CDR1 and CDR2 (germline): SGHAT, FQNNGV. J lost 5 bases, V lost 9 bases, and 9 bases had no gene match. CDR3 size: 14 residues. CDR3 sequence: CASRSGQGVYGYTF. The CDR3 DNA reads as TGTGCCAGTAGAAGCGGACAGGGGGTTTATGGCTACACCTTC.

This CDR3 reads CASSLQAHAGNTEAFF. The CDR3 region has the DNA TGCGCCAGCAGCTTACAGGCCCACGCGGGGAACACTGAAGCTTTCTTT. J is TRBJ1-1 and V is TRBV5-1, with D perhaps TRBD1 (5 bases). Germline V gene lookup returns CDR1 SGHRS and CDR2 YFSETQ. The CDR3 extends over 16 amino acids. Between the trimmed V and J ends, which lost 2 bases and 1 base, there was a span of 15 bases.

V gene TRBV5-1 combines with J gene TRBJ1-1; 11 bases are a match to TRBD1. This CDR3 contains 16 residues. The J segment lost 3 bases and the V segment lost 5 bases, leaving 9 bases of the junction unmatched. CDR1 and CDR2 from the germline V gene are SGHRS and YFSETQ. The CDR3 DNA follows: TGCGCCAGCAGGGACAGGGGGCTGTCATTGGACACTGAAGCTTTCTTT. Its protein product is CASRDRGLSLDTEAFF. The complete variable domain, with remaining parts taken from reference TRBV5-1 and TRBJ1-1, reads KAGVTQTPRYLIKTRGQQVTLSCSPISGHRSVSWYQQTPGQGLQFLFEYFSETQRNKGNFPGRFSGRQFSNSRSEMNVSTLELGDSALYLCASRDRGLSLDTEAFFGQGTRLTVV.

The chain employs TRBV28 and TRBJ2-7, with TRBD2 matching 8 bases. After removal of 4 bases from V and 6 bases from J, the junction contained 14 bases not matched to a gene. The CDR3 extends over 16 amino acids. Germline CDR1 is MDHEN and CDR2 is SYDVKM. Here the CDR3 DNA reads TGTGCCAGCAGTTCCTGGCGGGAGGTCAATCTCGGCGAGCAGTACTTC. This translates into CASSSWREVNLGEQYF.

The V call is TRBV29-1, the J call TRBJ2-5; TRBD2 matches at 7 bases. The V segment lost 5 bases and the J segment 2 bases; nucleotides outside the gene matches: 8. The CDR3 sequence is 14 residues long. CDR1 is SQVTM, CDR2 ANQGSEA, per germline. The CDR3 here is CSVTEGGPQETQYF. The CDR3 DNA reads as TGCAGCGTTACGGAGGGAGGGCCGCAAGAGACCCAGTACTTC. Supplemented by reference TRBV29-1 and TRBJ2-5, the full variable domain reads SAVISQKPSRDICQRGTSLTIQCQVDSQVTMMFWYRQQPGQSLTLIATANQGSEATYESGFVIDKFPISRPNLTFSTLTVSNMSPEDSSIYLCSVTEGGPQETQYFGPGTRLLVL.

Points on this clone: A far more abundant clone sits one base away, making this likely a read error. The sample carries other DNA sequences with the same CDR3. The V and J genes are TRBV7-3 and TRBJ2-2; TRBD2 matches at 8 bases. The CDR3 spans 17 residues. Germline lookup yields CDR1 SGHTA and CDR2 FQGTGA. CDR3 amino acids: CASSLTPSGPNTGELFF. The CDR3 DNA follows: TGTGCCAGCAGCTTAACTCCTAGCGGGCCCAACACTGGGGAGCTGTTTTTT.

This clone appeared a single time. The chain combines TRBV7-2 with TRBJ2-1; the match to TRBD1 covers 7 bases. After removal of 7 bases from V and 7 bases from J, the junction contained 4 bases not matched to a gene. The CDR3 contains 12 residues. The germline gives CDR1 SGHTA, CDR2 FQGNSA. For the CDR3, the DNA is TGTGCCAGCACCTGGACAGGTAATGAGCAGTTCTTC. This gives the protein CASTWTGNEQFF.

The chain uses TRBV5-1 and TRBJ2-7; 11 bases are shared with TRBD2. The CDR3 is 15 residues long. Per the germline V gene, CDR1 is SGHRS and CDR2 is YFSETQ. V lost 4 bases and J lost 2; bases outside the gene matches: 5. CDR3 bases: TGCGCCAGCAGCCCGGGGACTAGCGGAACCTACGAGCAGTACTTC. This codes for CASSPGTSGTYEQYF.

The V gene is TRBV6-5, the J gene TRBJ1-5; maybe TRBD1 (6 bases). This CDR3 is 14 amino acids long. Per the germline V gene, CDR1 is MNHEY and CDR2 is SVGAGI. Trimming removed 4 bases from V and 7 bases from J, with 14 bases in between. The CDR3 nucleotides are TGTGCCAGCAGTTCCAGGGGACCCGAGCAGCCCCAGCATTTT. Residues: CASSSRGPEQPQHF.

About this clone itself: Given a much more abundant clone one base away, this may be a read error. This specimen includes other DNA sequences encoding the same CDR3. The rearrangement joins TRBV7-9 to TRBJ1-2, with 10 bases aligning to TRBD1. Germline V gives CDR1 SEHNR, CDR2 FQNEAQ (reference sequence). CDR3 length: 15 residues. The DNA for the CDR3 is TGTGCCAGCAGCGTACGTGGGACAGGGGTCTATGGCTACACCTTT. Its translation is CASSVRGTGVYGYTF.

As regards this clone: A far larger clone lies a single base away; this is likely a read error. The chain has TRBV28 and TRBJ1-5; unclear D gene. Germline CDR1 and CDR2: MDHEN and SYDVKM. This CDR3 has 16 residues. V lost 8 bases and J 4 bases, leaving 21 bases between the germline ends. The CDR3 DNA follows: TGTGCCAGCGGGCGGGGAGAGCTGTGGCGAAATCAGCCCCAGCATTTT. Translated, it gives CASGRGELWRNQPQHF.

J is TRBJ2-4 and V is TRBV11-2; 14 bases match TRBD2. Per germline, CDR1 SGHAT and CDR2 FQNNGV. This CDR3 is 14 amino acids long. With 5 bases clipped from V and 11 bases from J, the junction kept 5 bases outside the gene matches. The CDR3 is CASSPGLAGAVQYF. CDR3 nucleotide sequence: TGTGCCAGCAGCCCGGGACTAGCGGGAGCTGTTCAGTACTTC.

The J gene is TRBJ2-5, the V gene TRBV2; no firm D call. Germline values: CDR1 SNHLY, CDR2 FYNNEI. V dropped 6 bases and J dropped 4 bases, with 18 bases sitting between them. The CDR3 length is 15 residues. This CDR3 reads CASRHPMRLRETQYF. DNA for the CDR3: TGTGCCAGCAGACACCCCATGCGGTTGCGAGAGACCCAGTACTTC.

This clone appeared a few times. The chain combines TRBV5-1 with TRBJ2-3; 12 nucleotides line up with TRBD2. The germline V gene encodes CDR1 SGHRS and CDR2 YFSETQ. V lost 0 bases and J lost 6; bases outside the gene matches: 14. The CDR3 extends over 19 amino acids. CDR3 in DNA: TGCGCCAGCAGCTTGGACCTCTGGCCCCCTAGCGGGAGGGCCGATACGCAGTATTTT. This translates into CASSLDLWPPSGRADTQYF.

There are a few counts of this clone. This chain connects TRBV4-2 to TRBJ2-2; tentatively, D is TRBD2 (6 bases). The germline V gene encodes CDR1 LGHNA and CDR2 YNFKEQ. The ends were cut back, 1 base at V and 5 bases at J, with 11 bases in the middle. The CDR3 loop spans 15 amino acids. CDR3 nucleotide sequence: TGTGCCAGCAGCCAAGCGGGAGTAGAGACCGGGGAGCTGTTTTTT. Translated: CASSQAGVETGELFF.

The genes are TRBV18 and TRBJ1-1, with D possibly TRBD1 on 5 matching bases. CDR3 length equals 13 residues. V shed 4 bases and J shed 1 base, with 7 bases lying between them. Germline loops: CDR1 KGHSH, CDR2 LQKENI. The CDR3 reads CASSRDENTEAFF. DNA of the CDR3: TGTGCCAGCTCACGGGACGAGAACACTGAAGCTTTCTTT.

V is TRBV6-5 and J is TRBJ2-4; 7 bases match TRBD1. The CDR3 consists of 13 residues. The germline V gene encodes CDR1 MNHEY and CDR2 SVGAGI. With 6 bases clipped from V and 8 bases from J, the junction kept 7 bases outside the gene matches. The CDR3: CASRETGVDIQYF. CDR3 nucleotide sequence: TGTGCCAGCAGAGAAACAGGGGTAGACATTCAGTACTTC.

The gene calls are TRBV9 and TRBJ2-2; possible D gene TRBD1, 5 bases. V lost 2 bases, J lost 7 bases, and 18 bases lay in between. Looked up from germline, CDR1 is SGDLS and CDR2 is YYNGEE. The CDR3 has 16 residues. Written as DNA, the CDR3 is TGTGCCAGCAGCGTCGGTCCACAGGCGATTGGCGGGGAGCTGTTTTTT. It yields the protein CASSVGPQAIGGELFF.

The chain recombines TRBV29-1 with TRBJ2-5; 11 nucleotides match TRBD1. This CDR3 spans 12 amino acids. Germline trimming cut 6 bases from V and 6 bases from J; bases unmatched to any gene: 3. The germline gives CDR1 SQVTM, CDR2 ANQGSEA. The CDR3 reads CSVGQGVQTQYF. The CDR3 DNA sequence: TGCAGCGTGGGACAGGGGGTACAGACCCAGTACTTC.

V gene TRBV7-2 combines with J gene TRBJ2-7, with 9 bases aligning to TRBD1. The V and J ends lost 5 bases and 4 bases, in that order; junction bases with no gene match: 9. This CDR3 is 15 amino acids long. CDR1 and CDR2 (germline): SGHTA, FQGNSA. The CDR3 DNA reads TGTGCCAGCAGCCCCGCAGGACAGGGGTTATACGAGCAGTACTTC. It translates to CASSPAGQGLYEQYF. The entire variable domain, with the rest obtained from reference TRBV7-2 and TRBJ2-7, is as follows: GAGVSQSPSNKVTEKGKDVELRCDPISGHTALYWYRQSLGQGLEFLIYFQGNSAPDKSGLPSDRFSAERTGGSVSTLTIQRTQQEDSAVYLCASSPAGQGLYEQYFGPGTRLTVT.

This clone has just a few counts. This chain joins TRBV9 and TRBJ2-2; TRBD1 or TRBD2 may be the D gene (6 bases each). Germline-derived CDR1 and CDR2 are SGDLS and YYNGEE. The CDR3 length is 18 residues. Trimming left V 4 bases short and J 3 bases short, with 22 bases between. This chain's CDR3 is CASSPRLGQPQYTGELFF. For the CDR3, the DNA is TGTGCCAGCAGCCCCCGACTAGGACAGCCACAATACACCGGGGAGCTGTTTTTT.